Shown below are 28 T cell receptor beta chains from a single sample sequenced in a study of T cell responses to AZD1222 COVID-19 vaccine. The table came from immunoSEQ multiplex PCR; TCRdb's copy has only in-frame clones and leaves some out. The table includes some 150,000 clones, approximately 90% detected once. The material sequenced was peripheral blood, taken on day 0 of AZD1222 vaccination. The receptor set was obtained from an adult in good health.

The V gene is TRBV6-5, the J gene TRBJ2-3; D is unresolved. Germline V gene data show CDR1 as MNHEY and CDR2 as SVGAGI. V lost 5 bases to trimming and J lost 2 bases, with 8 bases between them. The CDR3 covers 13 residues. For the CDR3, the DNA is TGTGCCAGCAGTCCTTACACCACAGATACGCAGTATTTT. It codes for CASSPYTTDTQYF.

The chain combines TRBV11-2 with TRBJ2-7, with TRBD2 as a possible D gene (5 bases). This CDR3 has 15 residues. Trimming cost V 5 bases and J 4 bases, with 18 bases left between them. The V gene's germline CDR1 is SGHAT and CDR2 FQNNGV. The CDR3, as DNA: TGTGCCAGCAGCCAGTCACGGGTGAGGGCTTACGAGCAGTACTTC. This encodes CASSQSRVRAYEQYF.

This clone was seen a handful of times. The rearrangement uses TRBV25-1 and TRBJ1-5, with a tentative D call TRBD1 (5 bases). The CDR3 covers 13 residues. CDR1 is MGHDK, CDR2 SYGVNS, per germline. The ends were cut back, 4 bases at V and 2 bases at J, with 6 bases in the middle. CDR3 amino acids: CASSVGGNQPQHF. The DNA for the CDR3 is TGTGCCAGCAGTGTAGGGGGCAATCAGCCCCAGCATTTT.

The chain carries TRBV4-1 and TRBJ1-2, with D maybe TRBD1 (6 bases). CDR1 and CDR2 from the germline V gene are MGHRA and YSYEKL. V was shortened by 4 bases and J by 8 bases, with 26 bases between the two germline ends. This CDR3 is 17 amino acids long. The CDR3 loop reads CASSPINRGGNVLGYTF. The CDR3 DNA sequence: TGCGCCAGCAGCCCTATCAACAGAGGGGGGAACGTCTTAGGCTACACCTTC.

The chain joins TRBV27 to TRBJ1-5; 10 bases map to TRBD1. J was trimmed by 5 bases and V by 6 bases; bases with no gene match: 7. Germline lookup yields CDR1 MNHEY and CDR2 SMNVEV (reference sequence). There are 15 residues in the CDR3. The CDR3 loop is CASRSGQGTHQPQHF. In DNA form, the CDR3 reads TGTGCCAGCAGGTCGGGACAGGGGACCCATCAGCCCCAGCATTTT.

The chain uses TRBV18 and TRBJ1-6; 7 bases match TRBD1. Unmatched junction bases numbered 6, after V lost 6 bases and J lost 7 bases. The CDR3 spans 14 residues. Germline CDR1 is KGHSH and CDR2 is LQKENI. CDR3 nucleotides: TGTGCCAGCTCTCTCGGACAGGAGAATTCACCCCTCCACTTT. Amino acids: CASSLGQENSPLHF.

The rearrangement uses TRBV19 and TRBJ1-3; D not resolved. The CDR3 sequence is 16 residues long. The germline V gene encodes CDR1 LNHDA and CDR2 SQIVND (reference sequence). The V and J ends lost 8 bases and 4 bases respectively, with 21 bases between them. The CDR3 region is CASGSRGRREGNTIYF. The CDR3 nucleotides read TGTGCCAGTGGATCCAGAGGTCGGAGGGAGGGAAACACCATATATTTT.

This chain connects TRBV27 to TRBJ1-4; no definite D call. Trimming pared 8 bases from V and 3 bases from J, leaving 16 bases between. There are 15 residues in the CDR3. Germline V gene lookup returns CDR1 MNHEY and CDR2 SMNVEV (reference sequence). CDR3 residues: CASALGSLANEKLFF. The CDR3 DNA is TGTGCCAGCGCCCTAGGCAGTCTCGCTAATGAAAAACTGTTTTTT.

The genes are TRBV7-3 and TRBJ2-2, with TRBD1 matching 7 bases. The CDR3 loop spans 15 amino acids. Germline assignment: CDR1 SGHTA and CDR2 FQGTGA. V was pared by 0 bases and J by 4 bases, with 2 bases of the junction left unmatched. CDR3 DNA: TGTGCCAGCAGCTTAACGGCAGGGGGCACCGGGGAGCTGTTTTTT. Translating it yields CASSLTAGGTGELFF.

The V and J genes are TRBV2 and TRBJ1-1; tentatively, D is TRBD1 (5 bases). Deletions cut 8 bases from V and 11 bases from J, with 21 bases between. Germline assignment: CDR1 SNHLY and CDR2 FYNNEI. The CDR3 runs to 13 residues. Here the CDR3 reads CASLLGPQGEAFF. Here the CDR3 DNA reads TGTGCCAGCCTGCTGGGACCACAAGGAGAGGCTTTCTTT.

The chain links TRBV27 to TRBJ1-2; 7 bases are a match to TRBD1. The germline CDR1 and CDR2 sequences are MNHEY and SMNVEV (reference sequence). The CDR3 runs 13 residues. Trimming took 6 bases from V and 3 from J; bases not matched to a gene: 4. The CDR3, as DNA: TGTGCCAGCAGCGTAGACAGGGACTATGGCTACACCTTC. As protein: CASSVDRDYGYTF.

The genes are TRBV6-4 and TRBJ1-1; 9 bases align to TRBD1. Germline V lookup: CDR1 MRHNA, CDR2 SNTAGT. This CDR3 comprises 14 residues. Unmatched junction bases numbered 7, after V lost 7 bases and J lost 4 bases. The DNA of the CDR3 is TGTGCCAGCAAGGCGACAGGGGGTGTCACTGAAGCTTTCTTT. Translated, it gives CASKATGGVTEAFF.

This clone was seen a handful of times. Distinct nucleotide sequences in the sample also encode this CDR3. V is TRBV6-5 and J is TRBJ1-5; 8 positions match TRBD1. Losses at the gene ends were 0 bases for V and 4 bases for J; bases not matched to a gene: 2. CDR3 size: 15 residues. Germline lookup yields CDR1 MNHEY and CDR2 SVGAGI. The CDR3 loop is CASSYSRQGNQPQHF. The CDR3 DNA sequence: TGTGCCAGCAGTTACTCGAGACAGGGGAATCAGCCCCAGCATTTT.

The chain joins TRBV25-1 to TRBJ2-2; perhaps TRBD2 as D (6 bases). The CDR3 spans 16 residues. V was pared by 0 bases and J by 6 bases, with 14 bases between. Looked up from germline, CDR1 is MGHDK and CDR2 is SYGVNS. The DNA for the CDR3 is TGTGCCAGCAGTGAATATAACGGGGGATTATCCGGGGAGCTGTTTTTT. As protein: CASSEYNGGLSGELFF.

The chain employs TRBV30 and TRBJ1-3; D unresolved. This CDR3 has 14 residues. Germline V lookup: CDR1 GTSNPN, CDR2 SVGIG (reference sequence). V lost 0 bases, J lost 0 bases, and 6 bases lay in between. In DNA, the CDR3 is TGTGCCTGGAGTGTGCCGAGCTCTGGAAACACCATATATTTT. Its protein product is CAWSVPSSGNTIYF.

The chain joins TRBV29-1 to TRBJ2-3; either TRBD1 or TRBD2 may supply D (6 bases each). Per germline, CDR1 SQVTM and CDR2 ANQGSEA. Trimming pared 4 bases from V and 4 bases from J, leaving 12 bases between. CDR3 length: 13 amino acids. The CDR3 DNA sequence: TGCAGCGTTGTATTCGGGGGCGCAGATACGCAGTATTTT. Protein sequence: CSVVFGGADTQYF.

The chain has TRBV5-4 and TRBJ1-1, with D perhaps TRBD1 (5 bases). The CDR3 is made up of 15 amino acids. Trimming removed 4 bases from V and 2 bases from J, with 15 bases in between. Per germline, CDR1 SGHNT and CDR2 YYREEE (reference sequence). DNA of the CDR3: TGTGCCAGCAGCCCCGGGGGGTCGGGAAACACTGAAGCTTTCTTT. The encoded protein is CASSPGGSGNTEAFF.

The chain employs TRBV28 and TRBJ2-7, with D possibly being TRBD1 (6 bases). The V gene's germline CDR1 is MDHEN and CDR2 SYDVKM. The CDR3 consists of 15 residues. Trimming cost V 7 bases and J 5 bases, with 21 bases left between them. CDR3 DNA sequence: TGTGCCAGCAAATTCTCATGGCAGGGGTCCCACGAGCAGTACTTC. The encoded protein is CASKFSWQGSHEQYF. Supplemented by reference TRBV28 and TRBJ2-7, the full variable domain reads DVKVTQSSRYLVKRTGEKVFLECVQDMDHENMFWYRQDPGLGLRLIYFSYDVKMKEKGDIPEGYSVSREKKERFSLILESASTNQTSMYLCASKFSWQGSHEQYFGPGTRLTVT.

This clone appeared a single time. The chain carries TRBV7-3 and TRBJ2-5; TRBD2 aligns across 7 bases. V trimming: 2 bases; J trimming: 3 bases; junction bases outside the gene matches: 3. CDR1 and CDR2 (germline): SGHTA, FQGTGA. The CDR3 spans 14 residues. The CDR3 bases are TGTGCCAGCAGCTTAGGTCTAGCGGAAGAGACCCAGTACTTC. Its protein is CASSLGLAEETQYF.

The V call is TRBV5-4, the J call TRBJ1-3; TRBD1 is a possible D gene (6 bases). V was shortened by 9 bases and J by 1 base, with 11 bases between the two germline ends. This CDR3 spans 13 amino acids. Germline CDR1 and CDR2: SGHNT and YYREEE (reference sequence). The CDR3 coding sequence is TGTGCCACTTTGGACAGATCTGGAAACACCATATATTTT. This encodes CATLDRSGNTIYF.

About this clone: One end of the junction is discordant with germline, which a read error may explain. This chain connects TRBV10-1 to TRBJ1-1; TRBD1 matches at 11 bases. Germline V gene lookup returns CDR1 WNHNN and CDR2 SYGVQD (reference sequence). CDR3 length: 11 residues. This CDR3 reads CGGQGATEAFF. CDR3 nucleotides: TGTGGTGGACAGGGGGCGACTGAAGCTTTCTTT.

The chain carries TRBV5-1 and TRBJ2-1, with D perhaps TRBD1 (6 bases). Germline V gives CDR1 SGHRS, CDR2 YFSETQ. V dropped 4 bases and J dropped 12 bases, with 14 bases sitting between them. The CDR3 is 12 amino acids. Written as DNA, the CDR3 is TGCGCCAGCAGCCGGGACACTTTTTGGCAGTTCTTC. Translation gives CASSRDTFWQFF.

The J gene is TRBJ2-6, the V gene TRBV7-2; 7 positions match TRBD1. V trimming: 10 bases; J trimming: 0 bases; junction bases outside the gene matches: 3. Germline V gene data show CDR1 as SGHTA and CDR2 as FQGNSA. The CDR3 runs 14 residues. The CDR3 reads CATGTDSGANVLTF. The CDR3 DNA reads TGTGCCACCGGGACAGACTCTGGGGCCAACGTCCTGACTTTC.

V gene TRBV5-4 combines with J gene TRBJ2-3, with D perhaps assigned TRBD1 or TRBD2 (7 bases each). CDR3 length: 15 residues. Trimming pared 4 bases from V and 1 base from J, leaving 13 bases between. Per the germline V gene, CDR1 is SGHNT and CDR2 is YYREEE (reference sequence). CDR3 amino acids: CASSDREGGTDTQYF. The DNA for the CDR3 is TGTGCCAGCAGCGACAGGGAGGGGGGCACAGATACGCAGTATTTT.

This clone has more than one count but fewer than ten. This CDR3 is CAISGTAANYGYTF. The CDR3 bases are TGTGCCATCAGTGGGACAGCAGCTAACTATGGCTACACCTTC. The chain carries TRBV10-3 and TRBJ1-2; D is possibly TRBD1 (6 bases). CDR1 and CDR2 (germline): ENHRY, SYGVKD. The CDR3 covers 14 residues. V was pared by 4 bases and J by 0 bases, with 9 bases between.

The V gene is TRBV28, the J gene TRBJ2-5; D tentatively reads TRBD1 or TRBD2 (7 bases each). From germline, CDR1 is MDHEN and CDR2 SYDVKM. Trimming left V 3 bases short and J 5 bases short, with 16 bases between. The CDR3 totals 15 residues. CDR3 protein: CASSFLGLQGETQYF. For the CDR3, the DNA is TGTGCCAGCAGTTTTTTGGGACTACAGGGGGAGACCCAGTACTTC. The full variable domain, its missing parts supplied by reference TRBV28 and TRBJ2-5, is DVKVTQSSRYLVKRTGEKVFLECVQDMDHENMFWYRQDPGLGLRLIYFSYDVKMKEKGDIPEGYSVSREKKERFSLILESASTNQTSMYLCASSFLGLQGETQYFGPGTRLLVL.

The gene calls are TRBV10-3 and TRBJ1-2; 11 nucleotides align to TRBD1. Germline values: CDR1 ENHRY, CDR2 SYGVKD. This CDR3 has 13 residues. Unmatched junction bases numbered 3, after V lost 6 bases and J lost 6 bases. CDR3 sequence: CAISGDRGNGYTF. The CDR3 DNA reads as TGTGCCATCAGCGGGGACAGGGGGAATGGCTACACCTTC.

This clone has more than one count but fewer than ten. This chain uses TRBV7-2 with TRBJ1-2, with 12 bases fitting TRBD1. Unmatched junction bases numbered 6, after V lost 5 bases and J lost 2 bases. CDR3 length equals 16 residues. CDR1 is SGHTA and CDR2 is FQGNSA in the germline V gene. CDR3 amino acids: CASSQGGQGANYGYTF. DNA of the CDR3: TGTGCCAGCAGCCAGGGGGGACAGGGGGCGAACTATGGCTACACCTTC.